This T cell receptor beta chain appears in the sequencing data of a study of post-analysis software for immune sequencing data. This CDR3 is built from 14 residues. Germline CDR1 SQVTM, CDR2 ANQGSEA. V lost 0 bases, J lost 5 bases, and 10 bases lay in between. In its sample, this clonotype was seen a few times. Its target is not known. Presence of unique molecular identifiers characterized the TCR beta cDNA libraries. TCRdb analysed the PCR reads with MiXCR anew, one entry per CDR3 protein. Counted here are 350,000 to 500,000 distinct CDR3 sequences, approximately 39% occurring once; the ten biggest clones make up approximately 7.6%. Notes on the study in general: Under the F measure, samples that were prepared in one batch clustered strongly together. Significantly lower normalized Chao1 diversity was seen in multiple sclerosis patients than in controls. In patients, TRBV5-6, TRBV5-1 and TRBV20-1 belonged to five TRBV segments found more frequently than in controls.

The sequenced sample consisted of blood. The receptor was isolated from a girl aged 2-10 years with multiple sclerosis. The rearrangement uses TRBV29-1 and TRBJ1-4; D not certain. The CDR3: CSVEEGNWNEKLFF. The CDR3 DNA reads TGCAGCGTTGAAGAGGGAAATTGGAATGAAAAACTGTTTTTT.